Shown below are 21 T cell receptor beta chains from a single sample sequenced in a study of beta chain features in type 1 diabetes listed by TCRdb under 2018. The library was obtained by the immunoSEQ multiplex PCR assay. All of the isolated RNA was reverse transcribed with the High Capacity cDNA Reverse Transcription Kit, so expressed TCRB transcripts were sequenced. TCRdb obtained this table from immuneACCESS and retained in-frame rearrangements with V and J assigned. These tables miss some clones; where compared with another copy, unresolved V genes account for less than half of the shortfall, and the remainder is unexplained. For this sample there are a few hundred thousand clones; 10% to 15% appear just once. The ten largest clonotypes hold roughly 0.0097% of the sample. Which antigens these TCRs recognize remains unknown. On the study overall, not on this receptor specifically: Type 1 diabetes patients showed a moderate but significant shortening of TCRB CDR3 length in all four CD4+ subsets.

The sample taken for sequencing was naive CD4+ T cells from blood. This specimen's cell subset or site label, per the study, means: true naive CD4+ T cells. These receptors were collected from a woman younger than 30 with type 1 diabetes.

This clone was counted a few times. The chain combines TRBV18 with TRBJ1-5, with D unclear. V dropped 5 bases and J dropped 4 bases, with 9 bases sitting between them. The CDR3 has 13 residues. In germline, CDR1 is KGHSH, CDR2 LQKENI. The CDR3 DNA sequence: TGTGCCAGCTCAAACGGAGGGAATCAGCCCCAGCATTTT. Amino acids: CASSNGGNQPQHF. The full variable domain, in which reference TRBV18 and TRBJ1-5 provide the parts outside the CDR3, is NAGVMQNPRHLVRRRGQEARLRCSPMKGHSHVYWYRQLPEEGLKFMVYLQKENIIDESGMPKERFSAEFPKEGPSILRIQQVVRGDSAAYFCASSNGGNQPQHFGDGTRLSIL.

There are a few counts of this clone. This sequence joins TRBV9 and TRBJ1-1; TRBD1 is a possible D gene (5 bases). Trimming stripped 0 bases from V and 1 base from J, with 10 bases between. CDR3 length: 15 residues. Germline V gene lookup returns CDR1 SGDLS and CDR2 YYNGEE. The CDR3 DNA follows: TGTGCCAGCAGCGTAGAGGTTGGGGCGAACACTGAAGCTTTCTTT. Encoded protein: CASSVEVGANTEAFF.

The V gene is TRBV6-5, the J gene TRBJ2-5; tentative D call: TRBD2 (5 bases). This CDR3 has 14 residues. CDR1 and CDR2 (germline): MNHEY, SVGAGI. The V end lost 5 bases, the J end lost 2 bases, and 12 bases lay between the germline ends. The CDR3 sequence is CASSELRAQETQYF. In nucleotides, the CDR3 is TGTGCCAGCAGTGAATTGAGGGCACAAGAGACCCAGTACTTC.

This clone occurred a few times. The chain recombines TRBV19 with TRBJ2-3; no firm D call. The CDR3 is 14 amino acids. V lost 2 bases, J lost 6 bases, and 12 bases lay in between. In germline, CDR1 is LNHDA, CDR2 SQIVND (reference sequence). CDR3 nucleotide sequence: TGTGCCAGTAGTATAAGGCAACAGTACGATACGCAGTATTTT. This codes for CASSIRQQYDTQYF. Full variable domain (remainder filled in from reference TRBV19 and TRBJ2-3): DGGITQSPKYLFRKEGQNVTLSCEQNLNHDAMYWYRQDPGQGLRLIYYSQIVNDFQKGDIAEGYSVSREKKESFPLTVTSAQKNPTAFYLCASSIRQQYDTQYFGPGTRLTVL.

The V and J genes are TRBV5-4 and TRBJ2-1; TRBD2 matches 12 bases. The V gene end was trimmed by 1 base and the J gene end by 7 bases; junction bases not matched to a gene: 6. Germline loops: CDR1 SGHNT, CDR2 YYREEE (reference sequence). This CDR3 region has 16 residues. The DNA for the CDR3 is TGTGCCAGCAGCTTGCCTGGGACTAGCGGGCTAAATGAGCAGTTCTTC. Its protein product is CASSLPGTSGLNEQFF.

The sample holds a few counts of this clone. The rearrangement links TRBV18 to TRBJ2-7, with a weak D call TRBD1 (6 bases). The CDR3 contains 14 residues. Looked up from germline, CDR1 is KGHSH and CDR2 is LQKENI. V lost 1 base and J 3 bases, leaving 10 bases between the germline ends. The CDR3: CASSPLGTNYEQYF. Here the CDR3 DNA reads TGTGCCAGCTCACCACTCGGGACAAACTACGAGCAGTACTTC.

The chain recombines TRBV7-8 with TRBJ2-5; the D is unclear. This CDR3 is 12 amino acids long. Germline V CDR1 and CDR2: SGHVS, FQNEAQ. Trimming pared 3 bases from V and 6 bases from J, leaving 8 bases between. CDR3 amino acids: CASSFGLKTQYF. Written as DNA, the CDR3 is TGTGCCAGCAGCTTCGGGTTGAAGACCCAGTACTTC. Supplemented by reference TRBV7-8 and TRBJ2-5, the full variable domain reads GAGVSQSPRYKVAKRGQDVALRCDPISGHVSLFWYQQALGQGPEFLTYFQNEAQLDKSGLPSDRFFAERPEGSVSTLKIQRTQQEDSAVYLCASSFGLKTQYFGPGTRLLVL.

This clone turned up a few times. The chain is built from TRBV9 and TRBJ2-1; 8 bases match TRBD2. CDR1 and CDR2 from the germline V gene are SGDLS and YYNGEE. CDR3 size: 15 residues. J gave up 5 bases and V 2 bases, and 6 bases lay outside the gene matches. The DNA for the CDR3 is TGTGCCAGCAGCGTCTCTAGCGGGTCCCACAATGAGCAGTTCTTC. Encoded protein: CASSVSSGSHNEQFF.

The CDR3 sequence is CASSLATSGNYNEQFF. CDR3 nucleotides: TGTGCCAGCAGCTTGGCGACTAGCGGAAACTACAATGAGCAGTTCTTC. This chain connects TRBV5-4 to TRBJ2-1; 9 positions match TRBD2. Losses at the gene ends were 0 bases for V and 3 bases for J; bases not matched to a gene: 4. The germline V gene encodes CDR1 SGHNT and CDR2 YYREEE (reference sequence). The CDR3 spans 16 residues.

The chain couples TRBV7-2 to TRBJ2-3; perhaps TRBD2 as D (6 bases). Germline-derived CDR1 and CDR2 are SGHTA and FQGNSA. V was shortened by 5 bases and J by 5 bases, with 14 bases between the two germline ends. The CDR3 contains 14 residues. Here the CDR3 reads CASSRAGMGDTQYF. The CDR3 nucleotides are TGTGCCAGCAGCAGAGCGGGTATGGGAGATACGCAGTATTTT.

This clone came up a few times. The chain joins TRBV9 to TRBJ2-5; D remains ambiguous. V lost 0 bases, J lost 3 bases, and 9 bases lay in between. This CDR3 is built from 14 residues. Germline V gene lookup returns CDR1 SGDLS and CDR2 YYNGEE. The CDR3 loop reads CASSVGQSKETQYF. For the CDR3, the DNA is TGTGCCAGCAGCGTAGGGCAATCGAAAGAGACCCAGTACTTC. The full variable domain, completed using reference TRBV9 and TRBJ2-5, is DSGVTQTPKHLITATGQRVTLRCSPRSGDLSVYWYQQSLDQGLQFLIQYYNGEERAKGNILERFSAQQFPDLHSELNLSSLELGDSALYFCASSVGQSKETQYFGPGTRLLVL.

The rearrangement links TRBV7-3 to TRBJ1-2, with D perhaps TRBD1 (6 bases). V was shortened by 5 bases and J by 5 bases, with 15 bases between the two germline ends. CDR3 length: 14 amino acids. Germline-derived CDR1 and CDR2 are SGHTA and FQGTGA. The CDR3 DNA follows: TGTGCCAGCAGCCCGCAACAGGGTGGATATGGCTACACCTTC. Amino acid sequence: CASSPQQGGYGYTF.

The rearrangement joins TRBV6-1 to TRBJ1-5; D unresolved. Trimming pared 2 bases from V and 7 bases from J, leaving 6 bases between. Germline values: CDR1 MNHNS, CDR2 SASEGT. CDR3 length: 12 amino acids. CDR3 coding DNA: TGTGCCAGCAGTGAATTTCGGCAGCCCCAGCATTTT. It yields the protein CASSEFRQPQHF.

The gene calls are TRBV6-6 and TRBJ2-7; a possible D gene is TRBD1 (5 bases). The CDR3 runs 15 residues. V was shortened by 2 bases and J by 2 bases, with 13 bases between the two germline ends. Germline CDR1 is MNHNY and CDR2 is SVGAGI (reference sequence). The CDR3 DNA reads TGTGCCAGCAGTTACGATCGGGCAGGGACCTACGAGCAGTACTTC. Protein: CASSYDRAGTYEQYF.

This clone was detected only a few times. The V call is TRBV30, the J call TRBJ1-1, with 8 nucleotides matching TRBD1. Germline lookup yields CDR1 GTSNPN and CDR2 SVGIG (reference sequence). The length of the CDR3 is 13 residues. V shed 3 bases and J 10 bases; nucleotides not matched to a gene: 10. The CDR3 DNA is TGTGCCTGGAGACCAGGGGGCGCAGATGCAGCTTTCTTT. Its protein is CAWRPGGADAAFF.

This clone was seen more than once but under ten times. The rearrangement uses TRBV7-2 and TRBJ1-1; weak D call: TRBD1 (6 bases). V dropped 3 bases and J dropped 5 bases, with 13 bases sitting between them. Germline CDR1 reads SGHTA; CDR2 reads FQGNSA. The CDR3 sequence is 14 residues long. The CDR3 here is CASSFQQGKTEAFF. DNA of the CDR3: TGTGCCAGCAGCTTCCAACAGGGAAAAACTGAAGCTTTCTTT.

The chain combines TRBV7-8 with TRBJ1-1; D not resolved. V was pared by 2 bases and J by 5 bases, with 6 bases between. Germline V gene sequence: CDR1 SGHVS, CDR2 FQNEAQ. This CDR3 is 12 amino acids long. CDR3 sequence: CASSLRVTEAFF. The CDR3, as DNA: TGTGCCAGCAGCTTACGAGTAACTGAAGCTTTCTTT. The full variable domain, rest sourced from reference TRBV7-8 and TRBJ1-1, is GAGVSQSPRYKVAKRGQDVALRCDPISGHVSLFWYQQALGQGPEFLTYFQNEAQLDKSGLPSDRFFAERPEGSVSTLKIQRTQQEDSAVYLCASSLRVTEAFFGQGTRLTVV.

This sequence joins TRBV5-4 and TRBJ1-2; 8 positions agree with TRBD1. The CDR3 has 13 residues. Germline CDR1 reads SGHNT; CDR2 reads YYREEE (reference sequence). V shed 4 bases, J shed 8 bases, and the junction held 7 bases outside the gene matches. CDR3 sequence reads: CASSETGVGGYTF. The CDR3 nucleotides are TGTGCCAGCAGCGAGACAGGGGTTGGGGGCTACACCTTC.

The V gene is TRBV9, the J gene TRBJ2-5; TRBD2 might be the D (6 bases). Germline lookup yields CDR1 SGDLS and CDR2 YYNGEE. V lost 7 bases to trimming and J lost 2 bases, with 6 bases between them. This CDR3 has 11 amino acids. CDR3 protein: CASGTQETQYF. CDR3 nucleotide sequence: TGTGCCAGCGGGACTCAAGAGACCCAGTACTTC.

The table lists this clone with a few counts. V is TRBV4-1 and J is TRBJ2-6; maybe TRBD1 (5 bases). The CDR3 contains 17 residues. V was trimmed by 2 bases and J by 4 bases, leaving 15 bases between them. Per the germline V gene, CDR1 is MGHRA and CDR2 is YSYEKL. The CDR3 bases are TGCGCCAGCAGCCAACCTAGAAAGGGGAAAGGGGCCAACGTCCTGACTTTC. This sequence encodes CASSQPRKGKGANVLTF.

The table lists this clone with a few counts. The V gene is TRBV27, the J gene TRBJ2-1; possible D gene TRBD1, 5 bases. The CDR3 has 13 residues. Germline V gene data show CDR1 as MNHEY and CDR2 as SMNVEV (reference sequence). Trimming cost V 6 bases and J 6 bases, with 12 bases left between them. The CDR3 spells CASRKDTSNEQFF. The CDR3 DNA follows: TGTGCCAGCAGGAAGGACACGAGCAATGAGCAGTTCTTC.